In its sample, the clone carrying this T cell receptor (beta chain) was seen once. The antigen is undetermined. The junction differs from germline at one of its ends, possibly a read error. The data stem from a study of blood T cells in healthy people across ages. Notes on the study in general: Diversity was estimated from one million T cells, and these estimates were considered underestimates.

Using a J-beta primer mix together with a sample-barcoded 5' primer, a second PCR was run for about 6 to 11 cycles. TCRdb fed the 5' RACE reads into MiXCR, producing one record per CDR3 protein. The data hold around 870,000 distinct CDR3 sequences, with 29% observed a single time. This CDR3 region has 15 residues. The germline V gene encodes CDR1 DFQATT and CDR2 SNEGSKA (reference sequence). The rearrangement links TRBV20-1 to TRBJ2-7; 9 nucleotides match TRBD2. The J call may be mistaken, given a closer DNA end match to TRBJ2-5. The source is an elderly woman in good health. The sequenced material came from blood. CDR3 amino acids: CSTSPSGGSTKTQYF. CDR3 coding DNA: TGCAGTACTAGTCCAAGCGGGGGGTCGACAAAGACCCAGTACTTC.